This T cell receptor beta chain stems from a study of T-cell reconstitution after alpha-beta-depleted transplantation in children. V was pared by 5 bases and J by 8 bases, with 15 bases between. The CDR3 contains 13 residues. Germline V CDR1 and CDR2: KGHSH, LQKENI. Using unique molecular identifiers, the investigators prepared the TCRbeta library. TCRdb recomputed calls from the PCR reads with MiXCR, one row per CDR3 protein. The sample consists of under 300,000 distinct CDR3 sequences, under 14% of them appearing once. As for this clonotype: Its antigen is undetermined.

Study-wide results and limits: In patients about two months after transplant, alpha-beta T cells reportedly arose from several hundred expanded graft clones. There were some patients whose high TCRbeta diversity at day 60 came from surviving recipient T cells and thymic progenitors. Fresh T-cell production supplied most of the T-cell counts and diversity seen one year after transplant.

The TCR originated in a male patient between 2 and 15 years old who had a stem cell transplant for chronic granulomatous disease, so the T cells may come from the graft donor. The sequencing here drew on peripheral blood, taken 180 days after TCRalphabeta/CD19-depleted stem cell transplant. This chain connects TRBV18 to TRBJ1-1, with TRBD1 as a possible D gene (6 bases). DNA of the CDR3: TGTGCCAGCTCAGGACAGTTCCTCGTCGAAGCTTTCTTT. Its protein is CASSGQFLVEAFF.